This TCR beta chain was sequenced during a study of CD8 T cells in Susac syndrome. An input of about 0.5 to 1 ug of RNA was subjected to reverse transcription using random hexamers. TCRdb fed the immunoSEQ multiplex PCR reads into MiXCR, producing one record per CDR3 protein. The sample lists roughly 300,000 distinct CDR3 sequences; 85% were seen once. Trimming cost V 3 bases and J 9 bases; bases outside gene matches: 8. CDR3 size: 15 residues. From germline, CDR1 is LNHDA and CDR2 SQIVND (reference sequence). The sequenced sample consisted of CD8+ T cells from PBMCs. J is TRBJ2-1 and V is TRBV19; 10 nucleotides agree with TRBD2. The clonotype originates from a human donor with multiple sclerosis. CDR3 nucleotide sequence: TGTGCCAGTAGTATTGCTAGCGGGAGTACAAGTGAGCAGTTCTTC. It is translated as CASSIASGSTSEQFF.